This T cell receptor (beta chain) was sequenced for a study of T cell repertoires in cytomegalovirus infection. TCRdb used MiXCR to reprocess the reads, holding one entry per CDR3 protein. The sample gives under 450,000 distinct CDR3 sequences, just under 35% of which show up once; around an eighth is in the top ten. With respect to this clonotype: Its antigen is unidentified.

The CDR3 extends over 13 amino acids. V lost 8 bases, J lost 7 bases, and 15 bases lay in between. From germline, CDR1 is MNHNS and CDR2 SASEGT. This chain joins TRBV6-1 and TRBJ1-5, with D possibly matching TRBD1 (5 bases). This receptor was taken from a human donor in good health (CMV status not recorded). Some clones in this sample may be carry-over from other donors' samples. Sequenced here: cultured PBMCs, sampled from culture after CMV antigen stimulation. This CDR3 reads CASRVGAAQPQHF. CDR3 DNA sequence: TGTGCCAGCCGCGTAGGGGCGGCGCAGCCCCAGCATTTT.